Shown below are 21 T cell receptor beta chains from a single sample sequenced in a study of blood T cell repertoires in COVID-19. Using immunoSEQ multiplex PCR, the repertoire was profiled, and TCRdb retains in-frame clones only, with some absent. The sample holds about 140,000 clones, more than 80% seen once. The sample taken for sequencing was peripheral blood. The source is a woman older than 75 with acute or convalescent COVID-19.

This clone was observed once. The chain has TRBV19 and TRBJ2-6; 10 nucleotides line up with TRBD1. Trimming cost V 4 bases and J 2 bases; bases outside gene matches: 2. CDR3 length: 16 amino acids. Germline V lookup: CDR1 LNHDA, CDR2 SQIVND (reference sequence). CDR3 nucleotides: TGTGCCAGTAGTACGGGACAGGGGACTGGGGCCAACGTCCTGACTTTC. Translation: CASSTGQGTGANVLTF.

This chain links TRBV7-9 with TRBJ1-2; D remains ambiguous. In germline, CDR1 is SEHNR, CDR2 FQNEAQ (reference sequence). There are 15 residues in the CDR3. The V and J ends lost 1 base and 4 bases respectively, with 13 bases between them. The CDR3 reads CASSLDGVRAYGYTF. The CDR3 DNA sequence: TGTGCCAGCAGCTTAGACGGGGTCCGGGCCTATGGCTACACCTTC. Together with reference TRBV7-9 and TRBJ1-2, the CDR3 gives the full variable domain: DTGVSQNPRHKITKRGQNVTFRCDPISEHNRLYWYRQTLGQGPEFLTYFQNEAQLEKSRLLSDRFSAERPKGSFSTLEIQRTEQGDSAMYLCASSLDGVRAYGYTFGSGTRLTVV.

V usage is TRBV2 and J usage is TRBJ1-1; TRBD1 matches 8 bases. V trimming: 9 bases; J trimming: 4 bases; junction bases outside the gene matches: 13. Germline loops: CDR1 SNHLY, CDR2 FYNNEI. The CDR3 length is 15 residues. The CDR3 DNA reads as TGTGCCAGATCCTCACAGGGGGTGGTAACCACTGAAGCTTTCTTT. Protein sequence: CARSSQGVVTTEAFF.

About this clone: This specimen includes other DNA sequences encoding the same CDR3. The chain carries TRBV6-5 and TRBJ1-2; the D gene is possibly TRBD1 (6 bases). This CDR3 contains 13 residues. Trimming cost V 0 bases and J 8 bases, with 10 bases left between them. Germline-derived CDR1 and CDR2 are MNHEY and SVGAGI. CDR3 DNA: TGTGCCAGCAGTTACTCTAGGGGGGGCGGCTACACCTTC. Translating it yields CASSYSRGGGYTF.

V and J are TRBV18 and TRBJ1-5, with D unresolved. V gave up 4 bases and J gave up 4 bases, with 11 bases separating them. The CDR3 covers 14 residues. Germline values: CDR1 KGHSH, CDR2 LQKENI. The DNA for the CDR3 is TGTGCCAGCTCACAGGTACAGAGTAATCAGCCCCAGCATTTT. Amino acid sequence: CASSQVQSNQPQHF.

The V call is TRBV21-1, the J call TRBJ2-7; TRBD1, the table's D call, was not compared with the DNA. TRBV21-1 is listed as a pseudogene. The length of the CDR3 is 16 residues. For the CDR3, the DNA is TGTGCCAGCAGCAAAAAAAGGGACAGGCCGACCTACGAGCAGTACTTC. Amino acids: CASSKKRDRPTYEQYF.

This CDR3 is CASSLEGVGSPLHF. The CDR3 region has the DNA TGTGCCAGCAGCTTAGAAGGGGTGGGTTCACCCCTCCACTTT. The chain links TRBV7-2 to TRBJ1-6; D may be TRBD1 (5 bases). V was cut by 1 base and J by 9 bases, with 10 bases left in between. This CDR3 has 14 residues. Germline V lookup: CDR1 SGHTA, CDR2 FQGNSA.

The chain employs TRBV5-6 and TRBJ1-1; D is unclear. Per the germline V gene, CDR1 is SGHDT and CDR2 is YYEEEE. There are 12 residues in the CDR3. V lost 0 bases and J 9 bases, leaving 9 bases between the germline ends. The CDR3 coding sequence is TGTGCCAGCAGCTTGGCGGAGGAGCAAGCTTTCTTT. Translation gives CASSLAEEQAFF.

The rearrangement joins TRBV18 to TRBJ1-6; 8 nucleotides agree with TRBD1. From germline, CDR1 is KGHSH and CDR2 LQKENI. The ends lost 6 bases at V and 8 bases at J; junction bases unmatched: 9. The CDR3 is 15 residues long. CDR3 DNA sequence: TGTGCCAGCTCTCCTCTACAGGGGGGAGATTCACCCCTCCACTTT. Translated: CASSPLQGGDSPLHF.

The CDR3 coding sequence is TGTGCCAGCCATAGGGGGGGTAGCTACACCTTC. It specifies CASHRGGSYTF. This chain joins TRBV12-3 or TRBV12-4 and TRBJ1-2; a possible D gene is TRBD1 (6 bases). The V end was cut by 8 bases, the J end by 9 bases, with 13 bases between. The CDR3 covers 11 residues.

This chain links TRBV6-5 with TRBJ2-5; tentative D call: TRBD2 (6 bases). There are 14 residues in the CDR3. Germline loops: CDR1 MNHEY, CDR2 SVGAGI. Trimming cost V 10 bases and J 0 bases, with 15 bases left between them. The CDR3 bases are TGTGCCACCGCGGGGTGGACCGACCAAGAGACCCAGTACTTC. Translation gives CATAGWTDQETQYF.

This clone was recorded once. This CDR3 is also generated by other DNA sequences in the sample. This chain uses TRBV6-5 with TRBJ1-5; 9 bases agree with TRBD1. J was trimmed by 6 bases and V by 5 bases; bases with no gene match: 2. CDR1 is MNHEY and CDR2 is SVGAGI in the germline V gene. This CDR3 has 13 amino acids. CDR3 nucleotide sequence: TGTGCCAGCAGTACAGGGGGCGGTCAGCCCCAGCATTTT. It specifies CASSTGGGQPQHF.

This sequence joins TRBV5-6 and TRBJ1-2; no firm D call. Trimming took off 2 bases at V and 7 bases at J, with 12 bases between the two ends. Germline CDR1 SGHDT, CDR2 YYEEEE. The CDR3 has 13 amino acids. In nucleotides, the CDR3 is TGTGCCAGCAGCTTCGGGGTGTCTAGTGGCTACACCTTC. Its protein is CASSFGVSSGYTF.

The J gene is TRBJ2-7, the V gene TRBV7-2; the match to TRBD2 covers 10 bases. The CDR3 runs 15 residues. V dropped 0 bases and J dropped 3; count of bases not matched to a gene: 2. The germline CDR1 and CDR2 sequences are SGHTA and FQGNSA. The CDR3 DNA sequence: TGTGCCAGCAGCTTAGCTCTAGCGGGGGACTACGAGCAGTACTTC. This codes for CASSLALAGDYEQYF.

J is TRBJ2-5 and V is TRBV9; 10 nucleotides match TRBD2. The CDR3 spans 18 residues. Germline CDR1 SGDLS, CDR2 YYNGEE. V lost 0 bases to trimming and J lost 3 bases; unmatched junction nucleotides: 11. The CDR3 here is CASSVVGEAGGPEETQYF. CDR3 nucleotides: TGTGCCAGCAGCGTAGTAGGGGAAGCGGGGGGGCCCGAAGAGACCCAGTACTTC.

This clone was observed a handful of times. The gene calls are TRBV27 and TRBJ1-5, with D maybe TRBD1 (6 bases). The CDR3 extends over 17 amino acids. V was cut by 3 bases and J by 2 bases, with 17 bases left in between. Germline V gene data show CDR1 as MNHEY and CDR2 as SMNVEV (reference sequence). This CDR3 is CASSFSGGRVGNQPQHF. The CDR3 bases are TGTGCCAGCAGTTTTTCCGGGGGGCGAGTGGGCAATCAGCCCCAGCATTTT.

In nucleotides, the CDR3 is TGTGCCAGCAGGGCCGACAGGGGTAATCAGCCCCAGCATTTT. Amino acid sequence: CASRADRGNQPQHF. The rearrangement uses TRBV2 and TRBJ1-5, with 8 positions matching TRBD1. V lost 6 bases and J lost 4; bases outside the gene matches: 5. Per the germline V gene, CDR1 is SNHLY and CDR2 is FYNNEI. This CDR3 has 14 amino acids.

V and J are TRBV18 and TRBJ1-1, with D maybe TRBD1 (6 bases). Germline V gene data show CDR1 as KGHSH and CDR2 as LQKENI. Trimming shortened V by 4 bases and J by 1 base, and 13 bases separated the two germline ends. This CDR3 has 15 residues. For the CDR3, the DNA is TGTGCCAGCTCACAAGCGATACAGGGGAACACTGAAGCTTTCTTT. Translated: CASSQAIQGNTEAFF.

The chain couples TRBV4-3 to TRBJ1-2; 9 bases agree with TRBD1. Trimming removed 1 base from V and 8 bases from J; junction bases left unmatched: 11. The CDR3 has 16 amino acids. Germline CDR1 reads LGHNA; CDR2 reads YSLEER. The CDR3 nucleotides read TGCGCCAGCAGCCAAGGGGCCACTCAGGGACAGGGAGGCTACACCTTC. Amino acids: CASSQGATQGQGGYTF.

This sequence joins TRBV5-1 and TRBJ2-1; tentative D call: TRBD2 (6 bases). Trimming removed 4 bases at V and 9 bases at J, with 20 bases between. Per the germline V gene, CDR1 is SGHRS and CDR2 is YFSETQ. The CDR3 length is 15 residues. The CDR3 DNA reads as TGCGCCAGCAGCGGAGGGACCCAAGTGTTTTCTGAGCAGTTCTTC. The encoded protein is CASSGGTQVFSEQFF.

This clone came up a few times. This specimen includes other DNA sequences encoding the same CDR3. The V call is TRBV5-1, the J call TRBJ2-3; D may be TRBD2 (6 bases). The CDR3 length is 14 residues. V was clipped by 7 bases and J by 0 bases, with 12 bases between them. Germline V lookup: CDR1 SGHRS, CDR2 YFSETQ. CDR3 nucleotides: TGCGCCAGCTTGCGGGGAGGTAGCACAGATACGCAGTATTTT. Protein: CASLRGGSTDTQYF. Full variable domain (missing parts from reference TRBV5-1 and TRBJ2-3): KAGVTQTPRYLIKTRGQQVTLSCSPISGHRSVSWYQQTPGQGLQFLFEYFSETQRNKGNFPGRFSGRQFSNSRSEMNVSTLELGDSALYLCASLRGGSTDTQYFGPGTRLTVL.